The 14 T cell receptor beta chains below were found in one sample sequenced in a study of T-cell memory formation after mild COVID-19. TCRdb used MiXCR to reprocess the 5' RACE reads, holding one entry per CDR3 protein. The sample has about 100,000 distinct CDR3 sequences, around 15% seen once. The sample was PBMCs or a T cell subset sorted from them (not recorded which). All receptors come from a man aged 18 to 35 who had mild COVID-19 (a few samples of this study predate the infection). Cell type and time point are not known.

This clonotype was seen at least ten times. The rearrangement joins TRBV6-1 to TRBJ2-1; tentative D call: TRBD2 (6 bases). This CDR3 is built from 15 residues. Germline CDR1 and CDR2: MNHNS and SASEGT. Trimming took off 1 base at V and 8 bases at J, with 15 bases between the two ends. CDR3 bases: TGTGCCAGCAGTGAAGGTAGGACTACCAACCATGAGCAGTTCTTC. Amino acid sequence: CASSEGRTTNHEQFF.

The gene calls are TRBV5-1 and TRBJ2-7; D gene unclear. The germline CDR1 and CDR2 sequences are SGHRS and YFSETQ. The ends were cut back, 0 bases at V and 0 bases at J, with 13 bases in the middle. The CDR3 has 16 residues. The CDR3 DNA follows: TGCGCCAGCAGCTTGGCTTTAGGCTCCCTCTCCTACGAGCAGTACTTC. This sequence encodes CASSLALGSLSYEQYF.

The table lists this clonotype with a few counts. The rearrangement uses TRBV29-1 and TRBJ1-1; 8 bases map to TRBD1. V trimming: 7 bases; J trimming: 6 bases; junction bases outside the gene matches: 10. Germline CDR1 reads SQVTM; CDR2 reads ANQGSEA. This CDR3 spans 13 amino acids. The CDR3 reads CSAVTGVGAEAFF. The CDR3 DNA reads TGCAGCGCAGTGACAGGGGTCGGCGCTGAAGCTTTCTTT.

The V call is TRBV7-2, the J call TRBJ1-5, with 7 bases matching TRBD1. Germline CDR1 reads SGHTA; CDR2 reads FQGNSA. Germline trimming cut 4 bases from V and 4 bases from J; bases unmatched to any gene: 7. The CDR3 has 15 amino acids. CDR3 loop: CASSSHTGVNQPQHF. In DNA, the CDR3 is TGTGCCAGCAGCTCCCATACAGGGGTTAATCAGCCCCAGCATTTT.

This clonotype was counted many times. In DNA, the CDR3 is TGTGCCAGCAGCCAGTCCTCCTACGAGCAGTACTTC. Translation gives CASSQSSYEQYF. The chain combines TRBV11-2 with TRBJ2-7, with D uncertain. The CDR3 spans 12 residues. V lost 5 bases, J lost 0 bases, and 5 bases lay in between. Per germline, CDR1 SGHAT and CDR2 FQNNGV.

V is TRBV6-1 and J is TRBJ1-6; 9 bases line up with TRBD1. This CDR3 spans 15 amino acids. Germline lookup yields CDR1 MNHNS and CDR2 SASEGT. Trimming at V came to 3 bases and at J to 7 bases, leaving 4 bases not matched to a gene. The CDR3 coding sequence is TGTGCCAGCAGTGAGGGACAGGGTCTGAATTCACCCCTCCACTTT. Translation: CASSEGQGLNSPLHF.

The V call is TRBV28, the J call TRBJ1-5; D is uncertain. The germline CDR1 and CDR2 sequences are MDHEN and SYDVKM. The CDR3 sequence is 14 residues long. The V end lost 8 bases, the J end lost 0 bases, and 11 bases lay between the germline ends. The chain's CDR3 is CASGPPVSNQPQHF. CDR3 bases: TGTGCCAGCGGCCCCCCAGTTAGCAATCAGCCCCAGCATTTT.

Ten or more counts support this clonotype. V usage is TRBV5-1 and J usage is TRBJ2-7; no reliable D call. The CDR3 runs to 14 residues. V was clipped by 0 bases and J by 3 bases, with 10 bases between them. Per the germline V gene, CDR1 is SGHRS and CDR2 is YFSETQ. The chain's CDR3 is CASSLGGGRYEQYF. The CDR3 DNA reads TGCGCCAGCAGCTTGGGAGGCGGACGCTACGAGCAGTACTTC.

J is TRBJ1-1 and V is TRBV9; maybe TRBD1 (5 bases). Germline assignment: CDR1 SGDLS and CDR2 YYNGEE. V was clipped by 1 base and J by 5 bases, with 9 bases between them. The length of the CDR3 is 13 residues. This CDR3 reads CASSVSGGTEAFF. Here the CDR3 DNA reads TGTGCCAGCAGCGTATCCGGGGGGACTGAAGCTTTCTTT.

This clonotype was counted only a few times. The rearrangement joins TRBV29-1 to TRBJ2-3, with 7 nucleotides matching TRBD2. Per germline, CDR1 SQVTM and CDR2 ANQGSEA. V gave up 4 bases and J gave up 10 bases; unmatched junction bases: 8. The CDR3 is 12 residues long. CDR3 sequence reads: CSVVTSVDAQYF. The CDR3 DNA is TGCAGCGTTGTAACTAGCGTAGACGCGCAGTATTTT.

This clonotype came up a few times. V and J are TRBV27 and TRBJ2-1; 7 nucleotides line up with TRBD2. The V gene's germline CDR1 is MNHEY and CDR2 SMNVEV (reference sequence). CDR3 length: 15 amino acids. The V and J ends lost 6 bases and 8 bases, in that order; junction bases with no gene match: 13. The CDR3 nucleotides are TGTGCCAGCAGCCAATCGACTAGCTGGTTCGATGAGCAGTTCTTC. Protein product: CASSQSTSWFDEQFF.

This clonotype has a handful of counts. V is TRBV6-2 or TRBV6-3 and J is TRBJ2-2; 9 bases line up with TRBD1. CDR1 MNHEY and CDR2 SVGEGT come from the germline V gene. The V and J ends lost 4 bases and 1 base, in that order; junction bases with no gene match: 7. The CDR3 is made up of 17 amino acids. The CDR3 protein is CASSWDRDLKNTGELFF. CDR3 nucleotides: TGTGCCAGCAGTTGGGACAGGGACCTAAAGAACACCGGGGAGCTGTTTTTT.

The chain couples TRBV7-2 to TRBJ1-2; the D is unclear. V was clipped by 2 bases and J by 0 bases, with 19 bases between them. Germline CDR1 is SGHTA and CDR2 is FQGNSA. CDR3 size: 18 residues. The CDR3 region has the DNA TGTGCCAGCAGCTTACTTGGCCGGTACCACCCCGCTAACTATGGCTACACCTTC. Protein product: CASSLLGRYHPANYGYTF.

This clonotype showed up just a few times. The rearrangement uses TRBV11-3 and TRBJ2-1; 7 bases are a match to TRBD1. V trimming: 1 base; J trimming: 1 base; junction bases outside the gene matches: 7. This CDR3 contains 17 residues. Germline CDR1 is SGHNT and CDR2 is YENEEA. The CDR3 DNA reads TGTGCCAGCAGCTTAGTTGTCGGGACAGCGTCCTACAATGAGCAGTTCTTC. Encoded protein: CASSLVVGTASYNEQFF.